This TCR beta chain was captured in a study of regulatory T cells in long-lasting Graves disease. Arm-PCR with iRepertoire HTBI primers amplified the CDR3 regions for these TCR beta libraries. TCRdb used MiXCR to reprocess the multiplex PCR reads, holding one entry per CDR3 protein. Altogether about 380,000 distinct CDR3 sequences are present, 15% to 18% being singletons, with the ten largest covering roughly 20%. Per germline, CDR1 SGDLS and CDR2 YYNGEE. This CDR3 is built from 13 residues. The J segment lost 11 bases and the V segment lost 5 bases, leaving 10 bases of the junction unmatched. Comments on this clonotype: The antigen remains undetermined.

Time point described: newly diagnosed GD, antithyroid drugs for less than 3 months. Scientists built the TCR library using RNA that was extracted from PBMCs. Study findings and constraints: TRBV28, TRBJ1-2 and TRBJ2-5 emerged as the favored segments in persistent disease.

The sample was peripheral blood mononuclear cells (PBMCs), taken at new diagnosis, from a patient treated with antithyroid drugs. The rearrangement joins TRBV9 to TRBJ2-5; TRBD1 aligns across 9 bases. The sequence derives from a female donor with Graves disease. The CDR3 nucleotides are TGTGCCAGCAGTAAAAGCCTGGGACAGGGACAGTACTTC. Protein sequence: CASSKSLGQGQYF.